This paragraph covers one T cell receptor (beta chain) sequence. It lacks a known antigen. Base-call qualities are not available, and no considerably larger clone is one nucleotide away. The data were taken from a study of siplizumab effects on memory and regulatory T cells (dated by TCRdb to between 2017 and 2020). General notes on the study: The effect of the anti-CD2 antibody siplizumab on alloreactive T-cell subsets was examined in allogeneic mixed lymphocyte reactions constructed from human PBMCs.

General conclusions and limits of the study: Whether proliferating Tregs from siplizumab cultures were suppressive was not functionally confirmed. Compared with memory T cells, unstimulated naive T cells appeared more diverse, and naive cells seemed to make a substantial contribution to the alloresponse. In reactions with siplizumab, an average of about 62% of mappable alloreactive CD4+ clones were Treg-derived, compared with 26.9% in control reactions. Sequences below about 10^-5 frequency were poorly captured, so only a minor fraction of alloreactive clones could be mapped to unstimulated subsets. Roughly 75-95% of proliferating CD4+ or CD8+ clones could not be assigned a naive or memory phenotype. Siplizumab significantly reduced the cumulative frequency of alloreactive sequences traceable to unstimulated CD4+ memory T cells.

To prepare the library, the immunoSEQ multiplex PCR assay was applied. Each sample had 90,000 to 100,000 TCR templates assayed by the deep sequencing platform. Genomic DNA extracted from sorted T cells was the material used for TCRbeta CDR3 sequencing. On the study's bioinformatics: Clonal analysis of TCRbeta CDR3 data was done in the R programming language. Alloreactive CD4+ and CD8+ clones were identified by comparing unstimulated samples to CFSE-low samples taken after the reaction. Regulatory or non-regulatory origin was assigned to alloreactive CD4+ clones by matching of sequences to sorted unstimulated Treg and non-Treg repertoires. TCRdb retrieved this table from immuneACCESS and kept in-frame rearrangements only. Not all clones are present; in checked studies, unresolved V genes account for under half, and no reason is known for the remainder. The V and J calls and clone size come from that table; D and trimming were worked out from the DNA. The sample data list under 95,000 clones, and approximately 95% of these were observed just once. Together, the top ten hold around 0.3% of the sample.

Including cysteine and phenylalanine, the CDR3 has 14 amino acids. Of the read, only the CDR3 DNA is kept; its 42 bases are in frame from base 1. V has 1 base trimmed and J has 4 bases trimmed; junction bases matching no gene number 4. Looking up the germline V gene yields CDR1 LGHNA and CDR2 YNFKEQ. Sorted unstimulated T cells and proliferating T cells recovered from mixed lymphocyte reactions underwent TCRbeta CDR3 sequencing. Fresh whole blood from over eight HLA-typed healthy donors served as the source for isolating PBMCs. Unstimulated CD4+ non-regulatory T cells were FACS-sorted to map the origin of alloreactive clones.

The chain employs TRBV4-2 and TRBJ2-7, and TRBD2 aligns with 7 junction nucleotides. This clonotype was sampled from a human donor in good health. Sequencing was performed on non-Treg CD4+ T cells sorted from blood. Sample cell subset or site, as interpreted from the label and publication: FACS-sorted unstimulated CD4+ non-regulatory T cells. The DNA sequence is given as TGTGCCAGCAGCCAAGCCGGGAGGTCTTACGAGCAGTACTTC. The resulting protein is CASSQAGRSYEQYF.